These T cell receptor beta chains were read from a single sample in a study of blood T cell repertoires in COVID-19. TCRdb's copy holds only in-frame clones and misses some; the assay was immunoSEQ multiplex PCR. The table includes roughly 140,000 clones, 80% to 90% detected once. Sequencing was performed on peripheral blood. Source of these receptors: a woman in her 70s with acute or convalescent COVID-19. Each CDR3 is given with its conserved first and last residue. A D gene is named only where the DNA matches it firmly. Expanded clones are given a class, and other clones once, few, many or no size at all.

abundance	j_gene	len	v_gene	d_gene	CDR3nt	CDR3aa
.	TRBJ2-1	13	TRBV7-2	.	TGTGCCAGCAGAAGGGGGGGCGGGAATGAGCAGTTCTTC	CASRRGGGNEQFF
.	TRBJ2-5	14	TRBV18	TRBD2	TGTGCCAGCTCAGCCGGGACTAGTGGTGAGACCCAGTACTTC	CASSAGTSGETQYF
.	TRBJ1-1	14	TRBV7-2	.	TGTGCCAGCAACTTGGGGGGAAAGAGGACTGAAGCTTTCTTT	CASNLGGKRTEAFF
.	TRBJ1-6	15	TRBV19	TRBD1	TGTGCCAGTAGTATAAGGGGGCCCATTGATTCACCCCTCCACTTT	CASSIRGPIDSPLHF
once	TRBJ2-7	14	TRBV6-6	TRBD1	TGTGCCAGCACGTTAGGGACAGGGGGCGTCGAGCAGTACTTC	CASTLGTGGVEQYF
few	TRBJ2-5	15	TRBV10-1	TRBD2	TGCGCCAGCAGTGAGTCGGGGGGGAGACAAGAGACCCAGTACTTC	CASSESGGRQETQYF
.	TRBJ1-1	14	TRBV5-1	TRBD1	TGCGCCAGCAGCTTGGGACAGGGGGTCGCTGAAGCTTTCTTT	CASSLGQGVAEAFF
once	TRBJ2-5	14	TRBV11-2	TRBD1	TGTGCCAGCAGCTTATGGCAGGGGGAAGAGACCCAGTACTTC	CASSLWQGEETQYF
.	TRBJ1-3	15	TRBV18	.	TGTGCCAGCTTCCTGGGAGGCCCCTCTGGAAACACCATATATTTT	CASFLGGPSGNTIYF
once	TRBJ1-3	12	TRBV2	TRBD1	TGTGCCAGCAGTGGAGGGGGCGGAGGCGGATATTTT	CASSGGGGGGYF
.	TRBJ1-1	17	TRBV3-1/TRBV3-2	.	TGTGCCAGCAGCCAGCGCTGGGGGCTAGGAGAGGACACTGAAGCTTTCTTT	CASSQRWGLGEDTEAFF
.	TRBJ1-1	13	TRBV2	TRBD1	TGTGCCAGCACCCTTTCAGGGGGGACTGAAGCTTTCTTT	CASTLSGGTEAFF
.	TRBJ1-1	14	TRBV5-1	TRBD1	TGCGCCAGCAGCCCAGGGACAGGGACGCCTGAAGCTTTCTTT	CASSPGTGTPEAFF
.	TRBJ2-3	16	TRBV6-5	.	TGTGCCAGCAGTTACTCAATCGACAGGCACACAGATACGCAGTATTTT	CASSYSIDRHTDTQYF
once	TRBJ1-1	15	TRBV28	TRBD1	TGTGCCAGCAGTTCCCCCCGGGACAGGGTGACTGAAGCTTTCTTT	CASSSPRDRVTEAFF
.	TRBJ1-1	15	TRBV3-1/TRBV3-2	TRBD1	TGTGCCAGCAGCCAAAAGACAGGGGTGTACACTGAAGCTTTCTTT	CASSQKTGVYTEAFF
.	TRBJ2-3	13	TRBV10-1	.	TGCGCCAGCAGTGGTGCCGCCAGAGATACGCAGTATTTT	CASSGAARDTQYF
.	TRBJ1-2	12	TRBV5-1	.	TGCGCCAGCAGCTCACTTAATAGCGGCTACACCTTC	CASSSLNSGYTF
.	TRBJ1-4	16	TRBV4-1	TRBD1	TGCGCCAGCAGCCCCTTAGGCCAGGGGGCGTTTGGAAAACTGTTTTTT	CASSPLGQGAFGKLFF
.	TRBJ1-2	16	TRBV6-1	.	TGTGCCAGCAGTGAAGAATATTCGGTCGCAGGTTATGGCTACACCTTC	CASSEEYSVAGYGYTF
.	TRBJ2-7	15	TRBV5-1	TRBD2	TGCGCCAGCAGCTTGAGGAGCGGGGGGGCTTACGAGCAGTACTTC	CASSLRSGGAYEQYF
.	TRBJ1-5	15	TRBV15	.	TGTGCCACCAGCAGAGATCGCGGGAGAACGCAGCCCCAGCATTTT	CATSRDRGRTQPQHF
.	TRBJ2-3	16	TRBV4-2	TRBD2	TGTGCCAGCAGCCGCGGGACTAGCGGGGGGGTAGATACGCAGTATTTT	CASSRGTSGGVDTQYF
.	TRBJ1-1	10	TRBV5-3	.	TGTGCCAGAAGGTTTTTCAGTTTCCCCTTT	CARRFFSFPF
.	TRBJ2-5	15	TRBV2	TRBD1	TGTGCCAGCAGATCCCGGACAGGCAAGGGAGAGACCCAGTACTTC	CASRSRTGKGETQYF
.	TRBJ1-5	17	TRBV7-8	TRBD1	TGTGCCAGCAGCTTACCGGGACAGGGGGCCGGCAATCAGCCCCAGCATTTT	CASSLPGQGAGNQPQHF
.	TRBJ1-1	18	TRBV7-2	TRBD1	TGTGCCAGCAGCTTTCAGGACAGGGGTCTTCCAGGAGGGACTGAAGCTTTCTTT	CASSFQDRGLPGGTEAFF
.	TRBJ2-1	13	TRBV12-3/TRBV12-4	.	TGTGCCAGCAGTCAAACTAGTACCGGTGAGCAGTTCTTC	CASSQTSTGEQFF
.	TRBJ2-1	14	TRBV11-3	TRBD2	TGTGCCAGCAGGGCTAGCGGGGGAAACAATGAGCAGTTCTTC	CASRASGGNNEQFF
.	TRBJ1-2	15	TRBV5-6	TRBD1	TGTGCCAGCACCCTAGACAGGGGGCGTCTCTATGGCTACACCTTC	CASTLDRGRLYGYTF
.	TRBJ2-5	14	TRBV7-2	TRBD2	TGTGCCAGCAGCTTGGGACTAGCGCAAGAGACCCAGTACTTC	CASSLGLAQETQYF
few	TRBJ1-1	15	TRBV19	.	TGTGCCAGTAGTATTCCCTCACTTCCTAACACTGAAGCTTTCTTT	CASSIPSLPNTEAFF
few	TRBJ1-5	13	TRBV5-8	.	TGTGCCAGCAGCTCCCTTAGCAATCAGCCCCAGCATTTT	CASSSLSNQPQHF
once	TRBJ1-1	15	TRBV27	TRBD1	TGTGCCAGCAGGATGACAGGGCAGCTGAACACTGAAGCTTTCTTT	CASRMTGQLNTEAFF
.	TRBJ2-4	18	TRBV27	.	TGTGCCAGCAGTCCCACTAGCAGGATGGTAGTGGCCAAAAACATTCAGTACTTC	CASSPTSRMVVAKNIQYF
.	TRBJ2-5	15	TRBV28	TRBD1	TGTGCCAGCAGGGCGGACAGGGGGCGGGAAGAGACCCAGTACTTC	CASRADRGREETQYF
.	TRBJ1-3	16	TRBV2	.	TGTGCCAGCAGTGAAAATATGGCTGTCTCTGGAAACACCATATATTTT	CASSENMAVSGNTIYF